The 18 T cell receptor beta chains below come from one sample, sequenced in a study of blood T cell repertoires in COVID-19. The protocol was immunoSEQ multiplex PCR, while the TCRdb copy is restricted to in-frame clones and leaves out a portion. Of 140,000 to 150,000 clones in the sample, roughly 80% were seen once. Sequenced: peripheral blood. These receptor sequences come from a man aged 50 to 60 with active or convalescent COVID-19.

The rearrangement links TRBV7-3 to TRBJ1-2; 11 positions match TRBD1. The CDR3 is 15 amino acids. The ends lost 3 bases at V and 6 bases at J; junction bases unmatched: 6. In germline, CDR1 is SGHTA, CDR2 FQGTGA. CDR3 sequence reads: CASSLAGTGGNGYTF. CDR3 in DNA: TGTGCCAGCAGCTTGGCCGGGACAGGGGGAAATGGCTACACCTTC.

The rearrangement links TRBV9 to TRBJ1-6, with TRBD1 matching over 9 bases. This CDR3 has 15 amino acids. The V gene's germline CDR1 is SGDLS and CDR2 YYNGEE. J lost 10 bases, V lost 0 bases, and 5 bases had no gene match. CDR3 residues: CASSVDSGQGSPLHF. DNA for the CDR3: TGTGCCAGCAGCGTAGACAGTGGACAGGGGTCACCCCTCCACTTT.

V and J are TRBV19 and TRBJ1-1; TRBD1 is a possible D gene (6 bases). The CDR3 totals 14 residues. The V gene's germline CDR1 is LNHDA and CDR2 SQIVND (reference sequence). V lost 3 bases, J lost 1 base, and 9 bases lay in between. CDR3 DNA sequence: TGTGCCAGTAGTATCAGGGGATCGAACACTGAAGCTTTCTTT. Protein product: CASSIRGSNTEAFF.

This clone has a handful of counts. This chain links TRBV11-3 with TRBJ2-2, with D unclear. CDR1 and CDR2 from the germline V gene are SGHNT and YENEEA. This CDR3 comprises 13 residues. Deletions cut 1 base from V and 5 bases from J, with 5 bases between. For the CDR3, the DNA is TGTGCCAGCAGCTTAGGGCTGACCGGGGAGCTGTTTTTT. Translation gives CASSLGLTGELFF.

The J gene is TRBJ1-4, the V gene TRBV7-3; 9 bases fit TRBD1. The J segment lost 3 bases and the V segment lost 4 bases, leaving 3 bases of the junction unmatched. Germline V gene lookup returns CDR1 SGHTA and CDR2 FQGTGA. The CDR3 covers 15 residues. CDR3 nucleotides: TGTGCCAGCAGCTCCGGGACAGGGCCTAATGAAAAACTGTTTTTT. Amino acid sequence: CASSSGTGPNEKLFF.

The CDR3: CASTLVEREIYNEQFF. The DNA of the CDR3 is TGTGCCAGCACCCTAGTAGAGCGGGAGATCTACAATGAGCAGTTCTTC. The chain employs TRBV2 and TRBJ2-1; 8 bases are a match to TRBD2. V was clipped by 7 bases and J by 3 bases; unmatched bases: 11. The CDR3 covers 16 residues. CDR1 and CDR2 from the germline V gene are SNHLY and FYNNEI.

The chain carries TRBV7-3 and TRBJ1-1; D is unclear. Germline lookup yields CDR1 SGHTA and CDR2 FQGTGA. Deletions cut 1 base from V and 8 bases from J, with 11 bases between. The CDR3 runs 13 residues. The CDR3 region is CASSLNSYAEAFF. The CDR3, as DNA: TGTGCCAGCAGCTTAAATTCGTACGCGGAAGCTTTCTTT.

The gene calls are TRBV3-1 (or the pseudogene TRBV3-2) and TRBJ2-6; no firm D call. From germline, CDR1 is LGHDT and CDR2 YNNKEL (reference sequence). This CDR3 is built from 15 residues. V was shortened by 6 bases and J by 0 bases, with 9 bases between the two germline ends. In DNA form, the CDR3 reads TGTGCCAGCAGGAGTACCATCTCTGGGGCCAACGTCCTGACTTTC. This encodes CASRSTISGANVLTF.

This clone was counted a single time. This chain links TRBV19 with TRBJ2-7, with D perhaps TRBD2 (6 bases). The V end lost 3 bases, the J end lost 2 bases, and 11 bases lay between the germline ends. The CDR3 runs 14 residues. CDR1 and CDR2 from the germline V gene are LNHDA and SQIVND (reference sequence). CDR3 loop: CASSIGGSAYEQYF. Here the CDR3 DNA reads TGTGCCAGTAGTATCGGGGGATCAGCCTACGAGCAGTACTTC. Looking up the rest from reference TRBV19 and TRBJ2-7 gives the full variable domain: DGGITQSPKYLFRKEGQNVTLSCEQNLNHDAMYWYRQDPGQGLRLIYYSQIVNDFQKGDIAEGYSVSREKKESFPLTVTSAQKNPTAFYLCASSIGGSAYEQYFGPGTRLTVT.

The genes are TRBV19 and TRBJ2-1; D is possibly TRBD2 (6 bases). CDR3 size: 13 residues. With 3 bases removed from V and 9 bases from J, the gap between germline ends came to 12 bases. CDR1 is LNHDA and CDR2 is SQIVND in the germline V gene (reference sequence). The CDR3 sequence is CASSIGGKAEQFF. In nucleotides, the CDR3 is TGTGCCAGTAGTATCGGCGGGAAAGCTGAGCAGTTCTTC. The variable domain in full, with the rest retrieved from reference TRBV19 and TRBJ2-1, is DGGITQSPKYLFRKEGQNVTLSCEQNLNHDAMYWYRQDPGQGLRLIYYSQIVNDFQKGDIAEGYSVSREKKESFPLTVTSAQKNPTAFYLCASSIGGKAEQFFGPGTRLTVL.

In this sample, this clone turned up a few times. This chain uses TRBV4-1 with TRBJ2-2; TRBD2 might be the D (6 bases). With 4 bases removed from V and 4 bases from J, the gap between germline ends came to 22 bases. Germline V lookup: CDR1 MGHRA, CDR2 YSYEKL. The length of the CDR3 is 18 residues. CDR3 coding DNA: TGCGCCAGCAGCCGCAAGATATCCGGGACTTCTACCACCGGGGAGCTGTTTTTT. Translated: CASSRKISGTSTTGELFF.

The chain recombines TRBV30 with TRBJ1-6; D perhaps matches TRBD1 (5 bases). This CDR3 is built from 13 residues. V was trimmed by 4 bases and J by 7 bases, leaving 11 bases between them. Germline V CDR1 and CDR2: GTSNPN, SVGIG (reference sequence). CDR3 residues: CAWKGLGNSPLHF. CDR3 coding DNA: TGTGCCTGGAAGGGGCTTGGGAATTCACCCCTCCACTTT.

J is TRBJ1-1 and V is TRBV2; 7 bases fit TRBD1. In germline, CDR1 is SNHLY, CDR2 FYNNEI. The CDR3 contains 13 residues. Unmatched junction bases numbered 4, after V lost 6 bases and J lost 3 bases. The CDR3 region is CASRGQTYTEAFF. In DNA, the CDR3 is TGTGCCAGCAGGGGACAGACTTACACTGAAGCTTTCTTT.

This clone came up a few times. This rearrangement joins TRBV11-2 to TRBJ2-3; 8 bases are shared with TRBD1. Germline V gives CDR1 SGHAT, CDR2 FQNNGV. The CDR3 totals 17 residues. J lost 4 bases, V lost 1 base, and 10 bases had no gene match. The CDR3 DNA follows: TGTGCCAGCAGCTTAGCGCAGGGGGCTATAGGGGCAGATACGCAGTATTTT. It translates to CASSLAQGAIGADTQYF.

The CDR3 here is CAWGDIPLGDTQYF. The CDR3, as DNA: TGTGCCTGGGGGGACATCCCCTTGGGAGATACGCAGTATTTT. This chain uses TRBV30 with TRBJ2-3; D is possibly TRBD1 (6 bases). CDR3 length: 14 residues. From germline, CDR1 is GTSNPN and CDR2 SVGIG (reference sequence). V shed 5 bases and J shed 5 bases, with 17 bases lying between them.

The chain links TRBV6-5 to TRBJ1-3; no clear D gene. Per the germline V gene, CDR1 is MNHEY and CDR2 is SVGAGI. CDR3 size: 14 residues. Trimming removed 7 bases from V and 4 bases from J, with 14 bases in between. CDR3 loop: CASTRSPAGNTIYF. The CDR3 DNA reads as TGTGCCAGCACCAGGTCGCCGGCAGGAAACACCATATATTTT.

The V call is TRBV2, the J call TRBJ1-5, with D perhaps matching TRBD1 (5 bases). In germline, CDR1 is SNHLY, CDR2 FYNNEI. CDR3 size: 14 residues. V lost 6 bases and J lost 0, with 9 bases in between. The DNA of the CDR3 is TGTGCCAGCAGGGGACTCATTAGCAATCAGCCCCAGCATTTT. This codes for CASRGLISNQPQHF.

This chain links TRBV6-6 with TRBJ2-5; 11 positions match TRBD2. In germline, CDR1 is MNHNY, CDR2 SVGAGI (reference sequence). V lost 5 bases to trimming and J lost 7 bases; unmatched junction nucleotides: 15. CDR3 length: 17 residues. In nucleotides, the CDR3 is TGTGCCAGCAGTCCGCGACCTATAGCGGGAGGGCCCGGGACCCAGTACTTC. This translates into CASSPRPIAGGPGTQYF.